The present T cell receptor (beta chain) was sequenced within a study of blood T cell repertoires in COVID-19. Whole-study context: Acute and convalescent COVID-19 samples came from the United States, Italy and Spain.

Some clones are missing from TCRdb's copy, which holds only in-frame ones; the method was immunoSEQ multiplex PCR. Here the sample spans tens of thousands of clones, over 65% being singletons. V trimming: 2 bases; J trimming: 8 bases; junction bases outside the gene matches: 8. This CDR3 contains 13 residues. Germline CDR1 and CDR2: GTSNPN and SVGIG (reference sequence). Specimen: peripheral blood. The chain uses TRBV30 and TRBJ1-1, with 7 bases that match TRBD1. This clonotype was sampled from a woman over 75 with acute or convalescent COVID-19. The CDR3 reads CAWSFSPGQEAFF. As DNA, the CDR3 is TGTGCCTGGAGTTTCTCTCCGGGACAGGAAGCTTTCTTT.